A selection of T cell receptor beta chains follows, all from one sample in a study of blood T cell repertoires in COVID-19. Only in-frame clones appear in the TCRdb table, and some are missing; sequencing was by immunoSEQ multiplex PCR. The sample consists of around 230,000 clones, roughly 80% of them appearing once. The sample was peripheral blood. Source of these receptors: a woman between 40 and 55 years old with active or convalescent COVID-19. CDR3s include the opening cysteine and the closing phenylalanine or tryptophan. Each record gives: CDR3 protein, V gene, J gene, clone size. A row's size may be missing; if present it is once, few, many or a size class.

CDR3aa: CASSSPGDRVTKNIQYF
v_gene: TRBV19
j_gene: TRBJ2-4
abundance: NA

CDR3aa: CASSQAPITGELFF
v_gene: TRBV14
j_gene: TRBJ2-2
abundance: once

CDR3aa: CASSLPGYSNQPQHF
v_gene: TRBV28
j_gene: TRBJ1-5
abundance: NA

CDR3aa: CATRTGVLTGELFF
v_gene: TRBV10-3
j_gene: TRBJ2-2
abundance: NA

CDR3aa: CASSLARDTGVSNQPQHF
v_gene: TRBV7-8
j_gene: TRBJ1-5
abundance: NA

CDR3aa: CASSPAGGTNNEQFF
v_gene: TRBV19
j_gene: TRBJ2-1
abundance: NA

CDR3aa: CASSLVPTGDQYF
v_gene: TRBV27
j_gene: TRBJ2-5
abundance: NA

CDR3aa: CASTLDRGSPLHF
v_gene: TRBV19
j_gene: TRBJ1-6
abundance: NA

CDR3aa: CASSLEDRAGGYTF
v_gene: TRBV11-2
j_gene: TRBJ1-2
abundance: NA

CDR3aa: CASTPGGTSYEQYF
v_gene: TRBV6-5
j_gene: TRBJ2-7
abundance: NA

CDR3aa: CASSQGTGERAYEQYF
v_gene: TRBV4-3
j_gene: TRBJ2-7
abundance: NA

CDR3aa: CASSQAVALTDTQYF
v_gene: TRBV3-1/TRBV3-2
j_gene: TRBJ2-3
abundance: NA

CDR3aa: CASSLAFGSGGVVETQYF
v_gene: TRBV7-2
j_gene: TRBJ2-5
abundance: NA

CDR3aa: CASSFGQGDPTGNEQFF
v_gene: TRBV7-9
j_gene: TRBJ2-1
abundance: NA

CDR3aa: CASGNRREGNYGYTF
v_gene: TRBV5-6
j_gene: TRBJ1-2
abundance: once

CDR3aa: CASSLGTGGSEAFF
v_gene: TRBV5-1
j_gene: TRBJ1-1
abundance: NA

CDR3aa: CASSPRLAGRRDEQFF
v_gene: TRBV19
j_gene: TRBJ2-1
abundance: NA

CDR3aa: CASSDSAYQETQYF
v_gene: TRBV6-4
j_gene: TRBJ2-5
abundance: NA

CDR3aa: CASSMALSRRTGELFF
v_gene: TRBV19
j_gene: TRBJ2-2
abundance: few

CDR3aa: CASSEVTSTDTQYF
v_gene: TRBV10-1
j_gene: TRBJ2-3
abundance: few

CDR3aa: CASSGGLANYNEQFF
v_gene: TRBV9
j_gene: TRBJ2-1
abundance: NA

CDR3aa: CASSLRLSPGQGRSDEQFF
v_gene: TRBV4-1
j_gene: TRBJ2-1
abundance: NA

CDR3aa: CASSLVRGVEKLFF
v_gene: TRBV28
j_gene: TRBJ1-4
abundance: many

CDR3aa: CASSEALDREDEQYF
v_gene: TRBV6-1
j_gene: TRBJ2-7
abundance: few

CDR3aa: CSVPETSGGERDTQYF
v_gene: TRBV29-1
j_gene: TRBJ2-3
abundance: NA

CDR3aa: CASSDLQGAETQYF
v_gene: TRBV10-1
j_gene: TRBJ2-5
abundance: few

CDR3aa: CASSQGQGLPQHF
v_gene: TRBV6-2/TRBV6-3
j_gene: TRBJ1-5
abundance: once

CDR3aa: CSASAPREAGYTF
v_gene: TRBV20-1
j_gene: TRBJ1-2
abundance: once

CDR3aa: CASSPTGDNSPLHF
v_gene: TRBV6-4
j_gene: TRBJ1-6
abundance: once